This T cell receptor beta chain was profiled in a study of blood T cell repertoires in COVID-19. Study as a whole: The study drew acute and convalescent COVID-19 samples from the United States, Italy and Spain.

Assay used: immunoSEQ multiplex PCR; TCRdb lists only in-frame clones, some missing. The sample has under 300,000 clones, roughly nine tenths seen once. CDR1 and CDR2 from the germline V gene are SNHLY and FYNNEI. The trim removed 5 bases at V and 4 bases at J, leaving 7 bases unmatched. The CDR3 runs 15 residues. The chain links TRBV2 to TRBJ2-2; 7 nucleotides align to TRBD2. This clonotype was obtained from a woman in her thirties or forties who had recovered from COVID-19. Source material: peripheral blood. The chain's CDR3 is CASSFPGGGTGELFF. The CDR3 nucleotides read TGTGCCAGCAGTTTTCCTGGCGGGGGCACCGGGGAGCTGTTTTTT.